This T cell receptor beta chain was recovered during a study of blood T cells in healthy people across ages. Trimming removed 2 bases from V and 4 bases from J, with 15 bases in between. Germline CDR1 and CDR2: DFQATT and SNEGSKA (reference sequence). The CDR3 consists of 15 residues. Through a sample-barcoded 5' primer and a J-beta primer mix, a second PCR was run for 7 to 11 cycles. Each cDNA molecule received a tag from a template-switch adaptor that had 12 random nucleotides. One entry per CDR3 protein results from TCRdb running MiXCR on the 5' RACE reads. The sample holds 700,000 or so distinct CDR3 sequences, about 43% seen once.

This clonotype was sampled from a man aged 80 or over in good health. The source material was blood. This chain links TRBV20-1 with TRBJ2-1; weak D call: TRBD2 (5 bases). The CDR3 DNA follows: TGCAGTGCTAGACGTGGACCCGGGGATTACAATGAGCAGTTCTTC. Amino acid sequence: CSARRGPGDYNEQFF.